What follows are 16 T cell receptor beta chains derived from one specimen sequenced in a study of shared clonotypes between healthy human individuals. Repertoires were generated with immunoSEQ multiplex PCR, while TCRdb's copy carries only in-frame clones and drops some. The sample yields about 470,000 clones, 75% to 85% seen once. The sample consisted of PBMCs. The receptors were sampled from a woman between 40 and 50 years old in good health. Some clones in this sample may be carry-over from other donors' samples.

The CDR3 region is CASRLGSGAATEAFF. The DNA of the CDR3 is TGTGCCAGCAGACTAGGGTCCGGGGCAGCCACTGAAGCTTTCTTT. V gene TRBV28 combines with J gene TRBJ1-1; TRBD1 is a possible D gene (5 bases). The germline CDR1 and CDR2 sequences are MDHEN and SYDVKM. Trimming took off 6 bases at V and 4 bases at J, with 18 bases between the two ends. There are 15 residues in the CDR3.

V and J are TRBV5-1 and TRBJ2-3; 11 positions agree with TRBD2. Germline CDR1 and CDR2: SGHRS and YFSETQ. With V trimmed by 4 bases and J by 1 base, 5 bases remained unmatched. This CDR3 has 16 residues. DNA for the CDR3: TGCGCCAGCAGCAAGGGACTAGCGGAGCGCACAGATACGCAGTATTTT. Protein: CASSKGLAERTDTQYF.

The CDR3 DNA sequence: TGCGCCAGCAGCTCCCGACAGGGTGGAACAGATACGCAGTATTTT. Translated, it gives CASSSRQGGTDTQYF. This sequence joins TRBV5-1 and TRBJ2-3, with 7 bases aligning to TRBD1. With V trimmed by 3 bases and J by 3 bases, 7 bases remained unmatched. CDR3 size: 15 residues. Germline CDR1 SGHRS, CDR2 YFSETQ.

V and J are TRBV19 and TRBJ1-5; D is perhaps TRBD1 (5 bases). V lost 5 bases and J 5 bases, leaving 13 bases between the germline ends. The germline gives CDR1 LNHDA, CDR2 SQIVND (reference sequence). The CDR3 is made up of 14 amino acids. Here the CDR3 reads CASSGQRGDQPQHF. Here the CDR3 DNA reads TGTGCCAGTAGTGGTCAAAGAGGGGATCAGCCCCAGCATTTT.

The J gene is TRBJ1-2, the V gene TRBV15, with unresolved D. CDR3 size: 14 residues. Trimming shortened V by 0 bases and J by 8 bases, and 13 bases separated the two germline ends. Per the germline V gene, CDR1 is LNHNV and CDR2 is YYDKDF (reference sequence). The CDR3 nucleotides are TGTGCCACCAGCAGAGATCTCTCCAAGGAGGGCTACACCTTC. Amino acid sequence: CATSRDLSKEGYTF.

This clone was seen only once. The rearrangement uses TRBV28 and TRBJ1-4, with a possible D match to TRBD1 (5 bases). This CDR3 region has 15 residues. V dropped 6 bases and J dropped 8 bases, with 19 bases sitting between them. Per the germline V gene, CDR1 is MDHEN and CDR2 is SYDVKM. The CDR3 region has the DNA TGTGCCAGCAGGCATACCAGGGTTCAGAACGAAAAACTGTTTTTT. The encoded protein is CASRHTRVQNEKLFF.

Points on this clone: The same CDR3 also results from other DNA sequences found in this sample. The chain joins TRBV6-4 to TRBJ2-2, with TRBD2 as a possible D gene (5 bases). CDR1 is MRHNA, CDR2 SNTAGT, per germline. Trimming pared 6 bases from V and 1 base from J, leaving 6 bases between. This CDR3 contains 13 residues. CDR3 sequence: CASSEGNTGELFF. The CDR3 DNA sequence: TGTGCCAGCAGCGAGGGGAACACCGGGGAGCTGTTTTTT.

V and J are TRBV9 and TRBJ2-2; D is ambiguous. Trimming took off 0 bases at V and 4 bases at J, with 13 bases between the two ends. The CDR3 runs to 16 residues. Germline V gene lookup returns CDR1 SGDLS and CDR2 YYNGEE. CDR3 loop: CASSVDIGVGTGELFF. The DNA of the CDR3 is TGTGCCAGCAGCGTAGACATTGGAGTGGGCACCGGGGAGCTGTTTTTT.

CDR3 amino acids: CASSLGTNQPQHF. The CDR3 DNA follows: TGTGCCAGCAGCTTGGGTACCAATCAGCCCCAGCATTTT. The gene calls are TRBV5-7 and TRBJ1-5; D not certain. TRBV5-7 is identified as an open reading frame with a role that is uncertain. This CDR3 has 13 residues. The ends were cut back, 0 bases at V and 3 bases at J, with 4 bases in the middle.

This chain links TRBV11-2 with TRBJ2-7; 12 bases line up with TRBD1. The CDR3 has 14 amino acids. V shed 5 bases, J shed 6 bases, and the junction held 5 bases outside the gene matches. In germline, CDR1 is SGHAT, CDR2 FQNNGV. Here the CDR3 reads CASSTGQGAGEQYF. The DNA for the CDR3 is TGTGCCAGCAGCACGGGACAGGGGGCGGGCGAGCAGTACTTC.

This clone came up once. This chain links TRBV18 with TRBJ2-7, with D tentatively TRBD1 (5 bases). The CDR3 consists of 16 residues. V lost 1 base and J 5 bases, leaving 18 bases between the germline ends. CDR1 is KGHSH and CDR2 is LQKENI in the germline V gene. DNA for the CDR3: TGTGCCAGCTCACCACGGGCTGATCAGGGCGCGGACGAGCAGTACTTC. It yields the protein CASSPRADQGADEQYF.

This clone was seen only a few times. V and J are TRBV19 and TRBJ2-4, with TRBD1 matching over 7 bases. The CDR3 consists of 17 residues. Trimming removed 2 bases from V and 0 bases from J; junction bases left unmatched: 7. The germline gives CDR1 LNHDA, CDR2 SQIVND (reference sequence). The CDR3 region is CASSITSGQTAKNIQYF. DNA for the CDR3: TGTGCCAGTAGTATAACGTCGGGACAGACAGCCAAAAACATTCAGTACTTC.

V and J are TRBV6-1 and TRBJ2-5; D not resolved. The CDR3 has 12 amino acids. V was cut by 6 bases and J by 5 bases, with 10 bases left in between. From germline, CDR1 is MNHNS and CDR2 SASEGT. The CDR3 reads CASSPSDETQYF. CDR3 bases: TGTGCCAGCAGCCCCTCAGACGAGACCCAGTACTTC.

This chain joins TRBV28 and TRBJ2-6; 7 bases align to TRBD1. CDR3 length: 16 residues. V dropped 7 bases and J dropped 0; count of bases not matched to a gene: 6. CDR1 and CDR2 (germline): MDHEN, SYDVKM. The CDR3 coding sequence is TGTGCCAGCACCACCCAGGGGGACTCTGGGGCCAACGTCCTGACTTTC. Translating it yields CASTTQGDSGANVLTF.

The chain employs TRBV6-6 and TRBJ1-1; D remains ambiguous. The V gene lost 2 bases and the J gene lost 1 base, with 5 bases spanning the gap. Germline V CDR1 and CDR2: MNHNY, SVGAGI (reference sequence). The CDR3 totals 13 residues. For the CDR3, the DNA is TGTGCCAGCAGTTACAATAGGAACACTGAAGCTTTCTTT. It encodes CASSYNRNTEAFF.

The chain employs TRBV2 and TRBJ2-5, with TRBD2 as a possible D gene (6 bases). Trimming removed 8 bases from V and 5 bases from J, with 12 bases in between. CDR1 is SNHLY and CDR2 is FYNNEI in the germline V gene. CDR3 length equals 12 residues. DNA for the CDR3: TGTGCCAGCGGTCTAGGGAGGGAGACCCAGTACTTC. Its protein is CASGLGRETQYF.